This T cell receptor beta chain emerged from a study of CD8+CD57+ T cells in acquired aplastic anemia. Overall study context: When averaged, DNA from sorted CD4+ and CD8+ cells came to around 3.4 ug. Study results and caveats: In CD8+ cells, Simpson's diversity showed no significant difference between patients and controls. There were twenty-nine CD8+ CDR3 sequences that occurred in both patients and controls.

Genomic DNA acted as the template from which TCR beta VDJ combination and CDR3 sequence profiling were carried out. TCRdb analysed the reads with MiXCR anew, one entry per CDR3 protein. The top ten clones hold 2.9% of a sample with more than 150,000 distinct CDR3 sequences, approximately 49% of them seen once. The germline gives CDR1 DFQATT, CDR2 SNEGSKA (reference sequence). The CDR3 is made up of 14 amino acids. Trimming stripped 0 bases from V and 2 bases from J, with 10 bases between. Points on this clonotype: Its target is unknown.

This clonotype was obtained from a human donor in good health. The specimen sequenced was sorted CD4+, CD8+, or CD8+CD57+ T cells (not recorded which) from PBMCs. The chain employs TRBV20-1 and TRBJ1-2; D is perhaps TRBD1 (5 bases). CDR3 sequence reads: CSARETASNYGYTF. In nucleotides, the CDR3 is TGCAGTGCTAGAGAGACAGCTTCAAACTATGGCTACACCTTC.